The 29 T cell receptor beta chains given below trace back to one sample, sequenced in a study of blood T cell repertoires in COVID-19. Generated by immunoSEQ multiplex PCR, the TCRdb table keeps only in-frame clones and is missing some. The table includes 370,000 or so clones, about 89% detected once. Input material: PBMCs or T cells enriched from blood (not recorded which). All receptors come from a man aged 30 to 39 who had recovered from COVID-19.

The chain joins TRBV6-5 to TRBJ2-3; 12 bases fit TRBD2. This CDR3 has 14 residues. Germline lookup yields CDR1 MNHEY and CDR2 SVGAGI. Trimming cost V 7 bases and J 10 bases; bases outside gene matches: 9. This CDR3 is CASKTSGGPLPQYF. The CDR3 DNA follows: TGTGCCAGCAAGACTAGCGGGGGCCCTCTGCCGCAGTATTTT.

V is TRBV19 and J is TRBJ1-2; 7 bases are shared with TRBD1. This CDR3 comprises 14 residues. CDR1 LNHDA and CDR2 SQIVND come from the germline V gene (reference sequence). J lost 2 bases, V lost 7 bases, and 7 bases had no gene match. The CDR3 coding sequence is TGTGCCAGTAAGAGGGGGCAGCACAACTATGGCTACACCTTC. This sequence encodes CASKRGQHNYGYTF.

The chain recombines TRBV10-1 with TRBJ2-2, with TRBD1 identical over 7 bases. Germline trimming cut 6 bases from V and 7 bases from J; bases unmatched to any gene: 8. The germline CDR1 and CDR2 sequences are WNHNN and SYGVQD (reference sequence). This CDR3 is 14 amino acids long. The CDR3: CASSPQGVGGELFF. The DNA of the CDR3 is TGCGCCAGCAGCCCTCAGGGGGTTGGCGGGGAGCTGTTTTTT.

The chain uses TRBV6-5 and TRBJ1-2; the D gene is possibly TRBD1 (5 bases). The CDR3 totals 15 residues. CDR1 is MNHEY and CDR2 is SVGAGI in the germline V gene. With 10 bases removed from V and 6 bases from J, the gap between germline ends came to 24 bases. CDR3 residues: CATLRDFPPSDGYTF. CDR3 DNA sequence: TGTGCCACCCTCCGGGACTTTCCTCCCAGCGATGGCTACACCTTC.

The chain has TRBV27 and TRBJ1-4, with a tentative D call TRBD1 (5 bases). Between the trimmed V and J ends, which lost 7 bases and 8 bases, there was a span of 14 bases. Per germline, CDR1 MNHEY and CDR2 SMNVEV (reference sequence). The CDR3 has 13 amino acids. DNA for the CDR3: TGTGCCAGCACTAAAACAGGTTGGGAAAAACTGTTTTTT. Translating gives CASTKTGWEKLFF.

The chain uses TRBV5-4 and TRBJ2-7; TRBD1 agrees at 10 bases. The germline gives CDR1 SGHNT, CDR2 YYREEE (reference sequence). This CDR3 spans 15 amino acids. V was clipped by 2 bases and J by 6 bases; unmatched bases: 8. CDR3 protein: CASSFPGQGPSEQYF. DNA for the CDR3: TGTGCCAGCAGCTTTCCGGGACAGGGGCCGTCCGAGCAGTACTTC.

This chain joins TRBV27 and TRBJ2-1; 8 nucleotides match TRBD2. The CDR3 is 14 amino acids. The V segment lost 5 bases and the J segment 2 bases; nucleotides outside the gene matches: 2. CDR1 MNHEY and CDR2 SMNVEV come from the germline V gene (reference sequence). CDR3 amino acids: CASSRLAPYNEQFF. CDR3 bases: TGTGCCAGCAGTCGACTAGCGCCCTACAATGAGCAGTTCTTC.

The J gene is TRBJ2-1, the V gene TRBV9; the D gene is possibly TRBD2 (7 bases). The CDR3 is 16 amino acids. With 4 bases removed from V and 7 bases from J, the gap between germline ends came to 21 bases. CDR1 SGDLS and CDR2 YYNGEE come from the germline V gene. CDR3 sequence reads: CASSPAAGAGRNEQFF. DNA of the CDR3: TGTGCCAGCAGCCCGGCCGCGGGGGCAGGCAGGAATGAGCAGTTCTTC.

The genes are TRBV27 and TRBJ2-7; TRBD1 is a possible D gene (5 bases). The CDR3 loop spans 14 amino acids. V was clipped by 2 bases and J by 1 base, with 9 bases between them. Germline V gene lookup returns CDR1 MNHEY and CDR2 SMNVEV (reference sequence). The CDR3 sequence is CASSLISGSYEQYF. DNA of the CDR3: TGTGCCAGCAGTTTAATTTCAGGGTCCTACGAGCAGTACTTC.

This clone was counted once. The chain couples TRBV4-2 to TRBJ2-5; 7 positions agree with TRBD2. V shed 0 bases, J shed 4 bases, and the junction held 5 bases outside the gene matches. Looked up from germline, CDR1 is LGHNA and CDR2 is YNFKEQ. The CDR3 loop spans 15 amino acids. CDR3 sequence (DNA): TGTGCCAGCAGCCAAGATGGGGTAGCGGGAGAGACCCAGTACTTC. This codes for CASSQDGVAGETQYF.

J is TRBJ1-3 and V is TRBV6-5, with 7 positions matching TRBD1. Losses at the gene ends were 7 bases for V and 0 bases for J; bases not matched to a gene: 0. CDR1 is MNHEY, CDR2 SVGAGI, per germline. The CDR3 totals 13 residues. The CDR3 here is CASTGGSGNTIYF. The CDR3 DNA is TGTGCCAGCACAGGGGGCTCTGGAAACACCATATATTTT.

J is TRBJ2-3 and V is TRBV6-5; 8 bases map to TRBD1. Trimming cost V 5 bases and J 2 bases; bases outside gene matches: 3. The CDR3 length is 14 residues. Germline-derived CDR1 and CDR2 are MNHEY and SVGAGI. This chain's CDR3 is CASSRDRSTDTQYF. Here the CDR3 DNA reads TGTGCCAGCAGTAGGGACAGGTCCACAGATACGCAGTATTTT.

The genes are TRBV6-1 and TRBJ1-6; D unresolved. The CDR3 has 20 residues. V was pared by 0 bases and J by 7 bases, with 25 bases between. Looked up from germline, CDR1 is MNHNS and CDR2 is SASEGT. CDR3 nucleotide sequence: TGTGCCAGCAGTGAAGCATGGGCGTGGAGGGTCGACGGCAGGAATTCACCCCTCCACTTT. This translates into CASSEAWAWRVDGRNSPLHF.

The chain has TRBV6-6 and TRBJ2-7; 8 bases line up with TRBD2. Germline V gene data show CDR1 as MNHNY and CDR2 as SVGAGI (reference sequence). V was pared by 8 bases and J by 2 bases, with 5 bases of the junction left unmatched. CDR3 length: 13 amino acids. The CDR3 nucleotides are TGTGCCAGCCTATTAGCGGGGACCTACGAGCAGTACTTC. The encoded protein is CASLLAGTYEQYF.

The CDR3, as DNA: TGTGCCAGCAGCTTGCTAGGTTCTCATCAGCCCCAGCATTTT. It codes for CASSLLGSHQPQHF. The chain employs TRBV7-8 and TRBJ1-5; D remains ambiguous. V lost 3 bases and J 5 bases, leaving 11 bases between the germline ends. Germline V lookup: CDR1 SGHVS, CDR2 FQNEAQ. This CDR3 has 14 residues.

This sequence joins TRBV7-2 and TRBJ2-1, with 8 bases aligning to TRBD2. Germline CDR1 SGHTA, CDR2 FQGNSA. Losses at the gene ends were 4 bases for V and 4 bases for J; bases not matched to a gene: 9. The CDR3 covers 16 residues. Here the CDR3 DNA reads TGTGCCAGCAGCTCATCCTTAGCGGGGAGTTACAATGAGCAGTTCTTC. It encodes CASSSSLAGSYNEQFF.

V usage is TRBV5-4 and J usage is TRBJ2-2, with 10 nucleotides matching TRBD1. CDR1 SGHNT and CDR2 YYREEE come from the germline V gene (reference sequence). The CDR3 totals 15 residues. The trim removed 3 bases at V and 1 base at J, leaving 0 bases unmatched. The CDR3 bases are TGTGCCAGCAGCTGGGACAGGGGGAACACCGGGGAGCTGTTTTTT. Translating it yields CASSWDRGNTGELFF.

This chain joins TRBV10-3 and TRBJ1-3, with D maybe TRBD1 (5 bases). V lost 10 bases and J lost 0, with 16 bases in between. CDR3 size: 15 residues. Germline V lookup: CDR1 ENHRY, CDR2 SYGVKD. The CDR3 loop reads CATEGRGISGNTIYF. In nucleotides, the CDR3 is TGTGCCACCGAGGGTCGGGGGATCTCTGGAAACACCATATATTTT.

The V and J genes are TRBV28 and TRBJ1-1, with a tentative D call TRBD1 (6 bases). This CDR3 has 15 amino acids. CDR1 MDHEN and CDR2 SYDVKM come from the germline V gene. V lost 11 bases, J lost 0 bases, and 19 bases lay in between. The CDR3 reads CAALQGGRMNTEAFF. The CDR3 nucleotides read TGTGCCGCGTTACAGGGAGGGCGCATGAACACTGAAGCTTTCTTT.

Here the CDR3 reads CASSWRSSYEQYF. The DNA for the CDR3 is TGTGCCAGCAGTTGGCGGAGCTCCTACGAGCAGTACTTC. The chain combines TRBV27 with TRBJ2-7; no clear D. V was trimmed by 4 bases and J by 0 bases, leaving 7 bases between them. Germline V CDR1 and CDR2: MNHEY, SMNVEV (reference sequence). The CDR3 runs 13 residues.

CDR3 DNA: TGTGCCTTGGACAGGGGGCCTTACGAGCAGTACTTC. Its protein product is CALDRGPYEQYF. The chain carries TRBV7-9 and TRBJ2-7; 11 nucleotides line up with TRBD1. The CDR3 extends over 12 amino acids. The germline V gene has CDR1 SEHNR and CDR2 FQNEAQ (reference sequence). Germline trimming cut 11 bases from V and 4 bases from J; bases unmatched to any gene: 4.

This clone was seen more than once but under ten times. The CDR3 sequence: CASSLMRTGGQETQYF. Written as DNA, the CDR3 is TGTGCCAGCAGCTTAATGAGGACAGGGGGGCAAGAGACCCAGTACTTC. The chain uses TRBV7-2 and TRBJ2-5, with 10 bases matching TRBD1. The CDR3 is 16 amino acids. Trimming at V came to 2 bases and at J to 2 bases, leaving 5 bases not matched to a gene. CDR1 SGHTA and CDR2 FQGNSA come from the germline V gene.

V gene TRBV3-1 (or the pseudogene TRBV3-2) combines with J gene TRBJ2-3, with a weak D call TRBD2 (6 bases). The germline V gene has CDR1 LGHDT and CDR2 YNNKEL (reference sequence). V shed 4 bases and J shed 5 bases, with 19 bases lying between them. The CDR3 loop spans 16 amino acids. The CDR3 here is CASSLDPIAGRDTQYF. The CDR3 region has the DNA TGTGCCAGCAGCCTCGACCCTATTGCGGGGAGAGATACGCAGTATTTT.

The V gene is TRBV2, the J gene TRBJ2-7; 12 bases agree with TRBD1. Trimming at V came to 5 bases and at J to 7 bases, leaving 6 bases not matched to a gene. This CDR3 has 14 residues. Germline V CDR1 and CDR2: SNHLY, FYNNEI. CDR3 sequence reads: CASSLRDRGREQYF. The CDR3 nucleotides are TGTGCCAGCAGTCTCAGGGACAGGGGGCGGGAGCAGTACTTC.

The sample holds one count of this clone. This chain connects TRBV5-1 to TRBJ1-4, with D perhaps TRBD1 (6 bases). This CDR3 is 17 amino acids long. V lost 1 base, J lost 0 bases, and 13 bases lay in between. Germline V gene sequence: CDR1 SGHRS, CDR2 YFSETQ. Written as DNA, the CDR3 is TGCGCCAGCAGCTTGCATGGGGGCAAAACAACTAATGAAAAACTGTTTTTT. Translation: CASSLHGGKTTNEKLFF.

This chain connects TRBV5-5 to TRBJ1-1; 7 bases align to TRBD1. Trimming took 3 bases from V and 11 from J; bases not matched to a gene: 19. The CDR3 has 16 residues. The germline V gene has CDR1 SGHKS and CDR2 YYEKEE (reference sequence). CDR3 nucleotide sequence: TGTGCCAGCAGCTCGGCGGGACTCCTCCAGGGGGGCCCGGCTTTCTTT. It specifies CASSSAGLLQGGPAFF.

This clone has more than one count but fewer than ten. The V call is TRBV6-5, the J call TRBJ1-5; D perhaps matches TRBD1 (5 bases). The germline V gene has CDR1 MNHEY and CDR2 SVGAGI. This CDR3 contains 15 residues. The ends were cut back, 0 bases at V and 1 base at J, with 7 bases in the middle. CDR3 sequence reads: CASSYSSGSNQPQHF. The CDR3 DNA follows: TGTGCCAGCAGTTACTCTTCAGGGAGCAATCAGCCCCAGCATTTT.

The chain carries TRBV4-2 and TRBJ1-1; D unclear. Per the germline V gene, CDR1 is LGHNA and CDR2 is YNFKEQ. Between the trimmed V and J ends, which lost 0 bases and 0 bases, there was a span of 5 bases. This CDR3 is 14 amino acids long. CDR3 sequence reads: CASSQDVMNTEAFF. CDR3 nucleotide sequence: TGTGCCAGCAGCCAAGATGTTATGAACACTGAAGCTTTCTTT.

This chain joins TRBV28 and TRBJ2-3; TRBD1 is a possible D gene (5 bases). CDR3 length: 14 residues. The V end lost 3 bases, the J end lost 6 bases, and 13 bases lay between the germline ends. Germline V gene sequence: CDR1 MDHEN, CDR2 SYDVKM. The CDR3 protein is CASSFQGFGDTQYF. The CDR3 DNA reads TGTGCCAGCAGTTTTCAGGGTTTCGGCGATACGCAGTATTTT.